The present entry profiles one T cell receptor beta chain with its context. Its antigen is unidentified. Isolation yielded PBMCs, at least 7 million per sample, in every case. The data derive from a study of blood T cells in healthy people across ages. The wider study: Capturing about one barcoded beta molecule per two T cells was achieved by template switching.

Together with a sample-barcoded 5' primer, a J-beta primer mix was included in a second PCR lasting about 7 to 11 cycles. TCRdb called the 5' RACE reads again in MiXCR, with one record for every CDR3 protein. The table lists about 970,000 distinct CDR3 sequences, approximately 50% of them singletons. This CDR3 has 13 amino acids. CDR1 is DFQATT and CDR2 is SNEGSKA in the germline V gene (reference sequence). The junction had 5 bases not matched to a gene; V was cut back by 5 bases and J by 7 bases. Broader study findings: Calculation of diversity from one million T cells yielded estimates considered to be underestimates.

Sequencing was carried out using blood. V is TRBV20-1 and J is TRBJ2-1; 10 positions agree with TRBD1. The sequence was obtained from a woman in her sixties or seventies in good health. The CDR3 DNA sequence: TGCAGTGCTGGGCCGGGACAGGGGAATGAGCAGTTCTTC. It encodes CSAGPGQGNEQFF.